This entry lists 11 T cell receptor beta chains sequenced from one sample in a study of CXCR3-negative and CXCR3-positive naive CD8 T cells. UMI-labeled 5' RACE yielded the TRB cDNA libraries. TCRdb re-called the 5' RACE reads; one entry per CDR3 protein, DNA not given. The record lists 70,000 to 95,000 distinct CDR3 sequences, of which the ten most abundant hold approximately 1.5%. The specimen was naive CXCR3- CD8+ T cells from blood. Specified subset: CD45RO-CCR7+CD27+CD95- naive CD8+ T cells lacking CXCR3 (TNR3-). The receptors originated from a human donor in good health. Some clones in this sample may be carry-over from other donors' samples.

The chain carries TRBV4-3 and TRBJ2-7; TCRdb's D call of TRBD1 is untestable without DNA. CDR3 length equals 14 residues. CDR1 is LGHNA and CDR2 is YSLEER in the germline V gene. This CDR3 is CASSQDRGKNQQYF.

CDR3 residues: CASSGDMSYEQYF. The chain links TRBV5-1 to TRBJ2-7; the D gene TCRdb calls, TRBD1, cannot be checked with no DNA. CDR1 and CDR2 (germline): SGHRS, YFSETQ. This CDR3 has 13 residues. The full variable domain, its missing parts supplied by reference TRBV5-1 and TRBJ2-7, is KAGVTQTPRYLIKTRGQQVTLSCSPISGHRSVSWYQQTPGQGLQFLFEYFSETQRNKGNFPGRFSGRQFSNSRSEMNVSTLELGDSALYLCASSGDMSYEQYFGPGTRLTVT.

The chain recombines TRBV25-1 with TRBJ2-7. Germline V gives CDR1 MGHDK, CDR2 SYGVNS. The CDR3 runs to 15 residues. CDR3 loop: CASSESGRESYEQYF.

This rearrangement joins TRBV19 to TRBJ1-6; TCRdb picks TRBD1, but there is no DNA to check that call. Germline V gene data show CDR1 as LNHDA and CDR2 as SQIVND (reference sequence). The CDR3 is 12 residues long. The CDR3 sequence: CASTTASSPLHF.

The rearrangement joins TRBV28 to TRBJ2-1. The CDR3 is 14 amino acids. The germline CDR1 and CDR2 sequences are MDHEN and SYDVKM. The CDR3 is CASRDSWLLNEQFF.

The chain uses TRBV6-1 and TRBJ1-2; TCRdb's D call of TRBD1 is untestable without DNA. The CDR3 consists of 14 residues. Germline CDR1 and CDR2: MNHNS and SASEGT. CDR3 sequence reads: CASSAMGGSYGYTF.

The V and J genes are TRBV12-3 or TRBV12-4 and TRBJ2-1; TCRdb's D call, TRBD1, is unchecked because there is no DNA. The CDR3 consists of 13 residues. The CDR3: CASSPSRDHEQFF.

The chain couples TRBV7-9 to TRBJ2-7. CDR3 length: 15 amino acids. In germline, CDR1 is SEHNR, CDR2 FQNEAQ (reference sequence). CDR3 residues: CASSHQSGRAYEQYF.

V gene TRBV4-3 combines with J gene TRBJ1-4. Germline values: CDR1 LGHNA, CDR2 YSLEER. The CDR3 is made up of 17 amino acids. This chain's CDR3 is CASSQDLQAPTNEKLFF.

V is TRBV6-2 or TRBV6-3 and J is TRBJ2-2. Germline V gives CDR1 MNHEY, CDR2 SVGEGT. This CDR3 is built from 11 residues. Here the CDR3 reads CASENTGELFF.

The gene calls are TRBV5-4 and TRBJ1-2; the TCRdb D gene call, TRBD1, has no DNA to confirm it. The CDR3 contains 15 residues. Per germline, CDR1 SGHNT and CDR2 YYREEE (reference sequence). Here the CDR3 reads CASGGGQGTYDGYTF.